This T cell receptor beta chain was captured by sequencing in a study of T cell responses to AZD1222 COVID-19 vaccine. Study-wide results and caveats: Unmutated variant regions are reportedly the target of nearly half of TCRs that are spike-specific. CD4 TCRs associated with vaccination spanned spike, dominating at 160-218 and 743-854.

Using immunoSEQ multiplex PCR, the repertoire was profiled, and TCRdb retains in-frame clones only, with some absent. The sample gives 150,000 to 170,000 clones, about 87% of which show up once; around 3% is in the top ten. V was trimmed by 1 base and J by 9 bases, leaving 10 bases between them. The CDR3 covers 13 residues. Details on this clone: The antigen remains undetermined.

The chain combines TRBV12-3 or TRBV12-4 with TRBJ2-1, with unresolved D. The source material was peripheral blood, sampled on day 0 of AZD1222 vaccination. The source is an adult in good health. This chain's CDR3 is CASSLGNFGEQFF. The DNA of the CDR3 is TGTGCCAGCAGTTTAGGTAATTTCGGTGAGCAGTTCTTC.